This TCR beta chain stems from a study of T cells in Graves' hyperthyroidism and ophthalmopathy. Study information: Blood from the periphery was taken at initial diagnosis, before any treatment.

Amplified TCR beta CDR3 regions came from RNA transcripts. The HTBI primer set was used in a first-round RT-PCR of the TCR CDR3. TCRdb re-derived calls from the multiplex PCR reads in MiXCR, one entry per CDR3 protein. The sample carries 800,000 or so distinct CDR3 sequences, over 35% recorded once. These patients, aged 18 to 65, had recently diagnosed hyperthyroidism lasting under 2 months. With respect to this clonotype: No antigen is known for it.

The study, taken as a whole, reports: Progression to ophthalmopathy was predicted a median of about 6.6 months early.

This TCR came from a man between 18 and 35 years old with Graves' hyperthyroidism. Source material: blood.

CDR3 residues: CASSPPLAGNTGELFF. The CDR3, as DNA: TGTGCCAGCAGCCCCCCACTAGCGGGAAACACCGGGGAGCTGTTTTTT. This chain connects TRBV5-5 to TRBJ2-2; 10 bases align to TRBD2. Per germline, CDR1 SGHKS and CDR2 YYEKEE (reference sequence). The CDR3 runs to 16 residues. The ends lost 4 bases at V and 2 bases at J; junction bases unmatched: 5.